The rows below give T cell receptor beta chains drawn from one sample of a study of T cell repertoires in cytomegalovirus infection. TCRdb called the reads again in MiXCR, with one record for every CDR3 protein. The sample records more than 400,000 distinct CDR3 sequences, about 25% being singletons. The sample consisted of PBMCs. The receptors were gathered from a human donor in good health (CMV status not recorded). Some clones in this sample may be carry-over from other donors' samples. Both conserved end residues are part of each CDR3. The D gene is left open where the match is weak. Clone size is shown for a subset of rows, as once, few, many or a class of expanded clone.

CDR3 protein,CDR3 DNA,D gene,clone size,V gene,J gene
CASSYVGTYTEAFF,TGTGCCAGCAGTTACGTGGGCACGTACACTGAAGCTTTCTTT,NA,NA,TRBV6-2/TRBV6-3,TRBJ1-1
CSGGAGSYEQYF,TGCAGCGGGGGAGCGGGATCCTACGAGCAGTACTTC,TRBD2,NA,TRBV29-1,TRBJ2-7
CASSFRERGEAFF,TGTGCCAGCAGCTTCAGGGAGAGGGGTGAAGCTTTCTTT,NA,NA,TRBV7-4,TRBJ1-1
CASSFDSPSTEAFF,TGTGCCAGCAGTTTTGACAGCCCCTCCACTGAAGCTTTCTTT,NA,NA,TRBV28,TRBJ1-1
CASSSYTVPYGNQPQHF,TGTGCCAGCAGTTCTTACACAGTCCCCTATGGCAATCAGCCCCAGCATTTT,NA,NA,TRBV28,TRBJ1-5
CAGAGTGADINYGYTF,TGTGCAGGCGCCGGGACAGGGGCCGATATTAACTATGGCTACACCTTC,TRBD1,NA,TRBV28,TRBJ1-2
CASKIGTPTYEQYF,TGTGCCAGCAAAATCGGGACGCCTACCTACGAGCAGTACTTC,NA,NA,TRBV28,TRBJ2-7
CASSLRPDSPLHF,TGTGCCAGCAGCTTAAGACCGGATTCACCCCTCCACTTT,NA,many,TRBV7-9,TRBJ1-6
CASRASSAYNEQFF,TGCGCCAGCAGAGCTAGTTCGGCCTACAATGAGCAGTTCTTC,NA,NA,TRBV5-1,TRBJ2-1
CASSTGPLQYF,TGTGCCAGCAGCACCGGGCCCTTACAGTACTTC,NA,NA,TRBV7-8,TRBJ2-5
CASRTGQANTEAFF,TGTGCCAGCAGGACGGGACAGGCGAACACTGAAGCTTTCTTT,TRBD1,many,TRBV11-2,TRBJ1-1
CASSLEGTAYNEQFF,TGCGCCAGCAGCTTGGAGGGGACCGCCTACAATGAGCAGTTCTTC,NA,few,TRBV5-1,TRBJ2-1
CASSIPGQVQAYEQYF,TGTGCCAGTAGTATTCCCGGACAGGTCCAAGCCTACGAGCAGTACTTC,TRBD1,NA,TRBV19,TRBJ2-7
CASSFSRDRNNSPLHF,TGTGCCAGCAGTTTCTCCCGGGACAGGAATAATTCACCCCTCCACTTT,TRBD1,few,TRBV27,TRBJ1-6
CSAPSRDYNNEQFF,TGCAGTGCTCCAAGCCGGGACTATAACAATGAGCAGTTCTTC,TRBD2,NA,TRBV20-1,TRBJ2-1
CASSSSRSGAQETQYF,TGTGCCAGCAGTTCGTCCCGGTCGGGAGCTCAAGAGACCCAGTACTTC,NA,few,TRBV6-6,TRBJ2-5
CASTYSDLNTEAFF,TGTGCCAGCACCTATTCAGATTTGAACACTGAAGCTTTCTTT,NA,NA,TRBV28,TRBJ1-1
CASSQAPTPLAKNIQYF,TGCGCCAGCAGCCAGGCTCCTACCCCTCTAGCCAAAAACATTCAGTACTTC,NA,few,TRBV4-1,TRBJ2-4
CASRASGSIEQFF,TGTGCCAGCCGAGCTAGCGGGAGCATTGAGCAGTTCTTC,TRBD2,few,TRBV28,TRBJ2-1
CASSPRDSGEKLFF,TGTGCCAGCTCACCAAGGGACTCGGGTGAAAAACTGTTTTTT,NA,NA,TRBV18,TRBJ1-4
CASSLNRPQETQYF,TGTGCCAGCAGTTTAAATAGGCCGCAAGAGACCCAGTACTTC,NA,few,TRBV28,TRBJ2-5
CASSEFGNTIYF,TGTGCCAGCAGTGAATTTGGAAACACCATATATTTT,NA,NA,TRBV25-1,TRBJ1-3
CASSTPGGDEQFF,TGTGCCAGCAGCACCCCCGGAGGGGATGAGCAGTTCTTC,NA,once,TRBV5-6,TRBJ2-1
CASSLGTESLFEQYF,TGTGCCAGCAGCTTAGGGACAGAGAGCCTATTTGAGCAGTACTTC,NA,NA,TRBV7-2,TRBJ2-7
CASSPRTSGTYEQYF,TGTGCCAGCAGCCCCAGGACTAGCGGAACCTACGAGCAGTACTTC,TRBD2,many,TRBV7-2,TRBJ2-7
CSGGQGSGYGYTF,TGCAGTGGGGGACAAGGGAGCGGCTATGGCTACACCTTC,NA,few,TRBV20-1,TRBJ1-2
CASRPPRGRVTKNIQYF,TGTGCCAGCAGACCCCCCCGTGGCAGGGTAACCAAAAACATTCAGTACTTC,NA,NA,TRBV6-2/TRBV6-3,TRBJ2-4
CASITRQGRDNEQFF,TGTGCCAGCATAACCCGACAGGGAAGGGACAATGAGCAGTTCTTC,TRBD1,many,TRBV7-2,TRBJ2-1
CASSLPMDGFNEQFF,TGTGCCAGCAGCTTACCTATGGATGGGTTCAATGAGCAGTTCTTC,NA,NA,TRBV5-4,TRBJ2-1
CASSLAVGRMNQPQHF,TGTGCCAGCAGTTTAGCCGTAGGCCGCATGAATCAGCCCCAGCATTTT,NA,few,TRBV12-3/TRBV12-4,TRBJ1-5
CASQQGYSNQPQHF,TGTGCCAGTCAGCAGGGGTATAGCAATCAGCCCCAGCATTTT,NA,NA,TRBV19,TRBJ1-5
CASSFTGDGNTIYF,TGTGCCAGCAGCTTCACGGGAGATGGAAACACCATATATTTT,NA,many,TRBV7-8,TRBJ1-3
CASSLLAGAREQFF,TGTGCCAGCAGTTTACTAGCGGGGGCGAGGGAGCAGTTCTTC,TRBD2,NA,TRBV12-3/TRBV12-4,TRBJ2-1
CASMSRPYSYEQYF,TGTGCCAGCATGAGCAGGCCATACTCCTACGAGCAGTACTTC,NA,once,TRBV5-4,TRBJ2-7
CASSRRLNPDTQYF,TGTGCCAGCTCAAGGAGGTTAAACCCGGATACGCAGTATTTT,NA,few,TRBV2,TRBJ2-3
CSVVGLAGGSYNEQFF,TGCAGCGTTGTCGGACTAGCGGGAGGATCTTACAATGAGCAGTTCTTC,TRBD2,NA,TRBV29-1,TRBJ2-1
CASRQTGGGNIQYF,TGTGCCAGCCGTCAAACGGGGGGCGGAAACATTCAGTACTTC,NA,NA,TRBV6-8,TRBJ2-4
CASSLGGDGYGYTF,TGTGCCAGCAGCTTAGGAGGGGATGGCTATGGCTACACCTTC,NA,few,TRBV7-8,TRBJ1-2
CASREANYGYTF,TGTGCCAGCAGGGAGGCTAACTATGGCTACACCTTC,NA,few,TRBV6-1,TRBJ1-2